This T cell receptor beta chain stems from a study of cytomegalovirus exposure and HLA in healthy donors. About the study: A preliminary data release comprised tens of millions of unique TCRs obtained from HLA-typed donors. Study results and limitations: A later analysis linked a missense variant in DCLRE1C to the trimming of TCR beta V and J genes.

This clone was recorded a few times. The antigen is undetermined. It was healthy bone marrow donors who served as donors. The PCR had 60 Vbeta and 13 Jbeta primers. Sequenced by immunoSEQ multiplex PCR; TCRdb stores in-frame clones only, minus some. The data contain about 130,000 clones, 15% to 20% of them seen just once; the ten biggest clones take up 2.9%. Sequencing was done on a sample of PBMCs. The clonotype comes from a female donor in good health and CMV-seropositive.

The CDR3 DNA sequence: TGTGCCACCAGCACAAGACAGGGTTCTGGAAACACCATATATTTT. This codes for CATSTRQGSGNTIYF. J is TRBJ1-3 and V is TRBV15, with 7 bases matching TRBD1. The trim removed 4 bases at V and 1 base at J, leaving 4 bases unmatched. The CDR3 sequence is 15 residues long. Germline CDR1 LNHNV, CDR2 YYDKDF (reference sequence).